Listed here are 2 T cell receptor beta chains from one sample, sequenced in a study of shared clonotypes between healthy human individuals. Some clones are missing from TCRdb's copy, which holds only in-frame ones; the method was immunoSEQ multiplex PCR. The sample gives some 500,000 clones, around 77% of which show up once; about 11% is in the top ten. The sample consisted of PBMCs. The receptor source for this set is a woman aged 35 to 49 in good health. Some clones in this sample may be carry-over from other donors' samples.

This clone came up many times. An end of the junction does not agree with germline; a read error may underlie this. The chain combines TRBV29-1 with TRBJ2-2, with unresolved D. Germline lookup yields CDR1 SQVTM and CDR2 ANQGSEA. This CDR3 region has 12 residues. CDR3 coding DNA: TGCAGCGGTGAAGTCGGCACCGGGGAGCTGTTTTTT. Protein: CSGEVGTGELFF.

The gene calls are TRBV28 and TRBJ2-1; 8 bases align to TRBD2. This CDR3 is 13 amino acids long. V dropped 6 bases and J dropped 9; count of bases not matched to a gene: 7. The germline V gene encodes CDR1 MDHEN and CDR2 SYDVKM. The CDR3 nucleotides are TGTGCCAGCAGCTTTAGCGGGAAGAGTGAGCAGTTCTTC. Translated: CASSFSGKSEQFF.